The following is a TCR beta chain sequence with its context. The antigen is not known. This entry is derived from a study of Ad26.COV2.S vaccination and SARS-CoV-2 variants. About the study: Recipients of Ad26.COV2.S got it intramuscularly, once or twice 56 days apart.

The treatment was: some 20 received Ad26.COV2.S at low or high dose, single or two shots; about five received placebo; per-sample allocation not given. Sampling was done on day 63 after the first vaccine or placebo injection. An adult of 18-55 years in Boston served as donor. Study conclusions and caveats: Compared with placebo recipients, vaccine recipients had higher spike-specific TCR breadth.

TCRdb keeps only in-frame clones here, not all; method: immunoSEQ multiplex PCR. The sample has around 340,000 clones; roughly 90% are singletons. The specimen comprised peripheral blood, sampled in a trial of Ad26.COV2.S vaccine versus placebo. The source is a person aged 18-60 years who received the Ad26.COV2.S COVID-19 vaccine or a placebo.

The CDR3 sequence is CASSRATSGYSYEQYF. CDR3 coding DNA: TGTGCCAGCAGCCGTGCTACTAGCGGGTACTCCTACGAGCAGTACTTC. V is TRBV3-1 (or the pseudogene TRBV3-2) and J is TRBJ2-7; TRBD2 matches 9 bases. Per the germline V gene, CDR1 is LGHDT and CDR2 is YNNKEL (reference sequence). CDR3 size: 16 residues. J was trimmed by 0 bases and V by 4 bases; bases with no gene match: 7.